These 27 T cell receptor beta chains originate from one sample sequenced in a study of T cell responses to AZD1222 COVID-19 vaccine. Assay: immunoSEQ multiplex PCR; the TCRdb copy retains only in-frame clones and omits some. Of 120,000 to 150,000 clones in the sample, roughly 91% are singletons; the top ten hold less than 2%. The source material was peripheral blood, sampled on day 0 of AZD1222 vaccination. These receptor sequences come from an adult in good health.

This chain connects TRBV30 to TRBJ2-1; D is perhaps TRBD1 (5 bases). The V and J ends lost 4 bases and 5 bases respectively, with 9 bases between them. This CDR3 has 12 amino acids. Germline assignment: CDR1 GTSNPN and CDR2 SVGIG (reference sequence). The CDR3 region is CAWTRVDNEQFF. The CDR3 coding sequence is TGTGCCTGGACCAGGGTAGACAATGAGCAGTTCTTC.

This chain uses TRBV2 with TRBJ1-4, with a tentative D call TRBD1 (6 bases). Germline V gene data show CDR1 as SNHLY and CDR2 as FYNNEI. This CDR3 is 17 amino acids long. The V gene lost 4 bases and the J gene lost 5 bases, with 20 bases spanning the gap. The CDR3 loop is CASSVGRGGPINEKLFF. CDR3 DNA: TGTGCCAGCAGTGTGGGACGTGGGGGCCCTATAAATGAAAAACTGTTTTTT.

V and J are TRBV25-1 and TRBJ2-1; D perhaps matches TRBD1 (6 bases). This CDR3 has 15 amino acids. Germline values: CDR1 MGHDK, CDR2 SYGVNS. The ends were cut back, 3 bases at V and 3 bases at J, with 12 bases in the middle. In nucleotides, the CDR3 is TGTGCCAGCAGTGAGGGGGACAACCACTACAATGAGCAGTTCTTC. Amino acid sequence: CASSEGDNHYNEQFF.

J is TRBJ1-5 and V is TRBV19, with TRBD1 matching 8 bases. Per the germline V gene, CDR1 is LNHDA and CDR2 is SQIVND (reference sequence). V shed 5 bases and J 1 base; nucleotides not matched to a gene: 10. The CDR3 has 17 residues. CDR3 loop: CASSPGQAWTSNQPQHF. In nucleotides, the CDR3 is TGTGCCAGTAGTCCGGGACAGGCATGGACAAGCAATCAGCCCCAGCATTTT.

CDR3 sequence: CAWRGQGAWANVLTF. CDR3 DNA sequence: TGTGCCTGGAGGGGACAGGGGGCATGGGCCAACGTCCTGACTTTC. This chain uses TRBV30 with TRBJ2-6, with TRBD1 identical over 12 bases. The germline V gene has CDR1 GTSNPN and CDR2 SVGIG (reference sequence). The CDR3 extends over 15 amino acids. The trim removed 3 bases at V and 5 bases at J, leaving 2 bases unmatched.

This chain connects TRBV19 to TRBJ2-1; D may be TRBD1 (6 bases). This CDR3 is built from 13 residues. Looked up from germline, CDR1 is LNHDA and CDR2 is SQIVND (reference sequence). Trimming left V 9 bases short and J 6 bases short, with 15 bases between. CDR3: CASTGPAANEQFF. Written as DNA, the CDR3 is TGTGCCAGCACAGGGCCAGCGGCCAATGAGCAGTTCTTC.

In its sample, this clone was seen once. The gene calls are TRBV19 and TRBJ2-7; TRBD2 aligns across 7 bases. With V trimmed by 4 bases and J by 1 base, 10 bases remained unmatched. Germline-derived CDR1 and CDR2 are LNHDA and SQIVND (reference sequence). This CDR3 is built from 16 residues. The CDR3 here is CASSTRGGSVSYEQYF. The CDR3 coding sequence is TGTGCCAGTAGTACCCGGGGCGGGAGCGTGTCCTACGAGCAGTACTTC.

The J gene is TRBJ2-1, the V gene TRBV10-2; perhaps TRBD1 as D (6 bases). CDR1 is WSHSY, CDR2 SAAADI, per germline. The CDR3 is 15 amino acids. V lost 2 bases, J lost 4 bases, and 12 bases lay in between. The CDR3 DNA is TGCGCCAGCAGTGAGCCAGGGGACCGATACAATGAGCAGTTCTTC. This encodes CASSEPGDRYNEQFF.

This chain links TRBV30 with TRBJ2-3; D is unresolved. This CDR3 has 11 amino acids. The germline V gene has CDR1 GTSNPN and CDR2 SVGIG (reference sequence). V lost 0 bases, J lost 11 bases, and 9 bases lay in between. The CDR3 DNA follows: TGTGCCTGGAGTGTAAATGGGCGGCAGTATTTT. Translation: CAWSVNGRQYF.

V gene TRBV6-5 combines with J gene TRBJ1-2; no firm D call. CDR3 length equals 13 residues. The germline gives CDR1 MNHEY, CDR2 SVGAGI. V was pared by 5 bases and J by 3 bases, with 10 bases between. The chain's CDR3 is CASSTETDYGYTF. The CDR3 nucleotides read TGTGCCAGCAGTACGGAGACGGACTATGGCTACACCTTC.

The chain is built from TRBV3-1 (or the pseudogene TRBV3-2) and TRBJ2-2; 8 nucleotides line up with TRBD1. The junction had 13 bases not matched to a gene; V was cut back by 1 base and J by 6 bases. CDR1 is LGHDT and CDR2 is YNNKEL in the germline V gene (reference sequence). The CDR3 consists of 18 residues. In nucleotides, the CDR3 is TGTGCCAGCAGCCAAGGGCAGGGGGCATCCCTGCGACCCGGGGAGCTGTTTTTT. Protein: CASSQGQGASLRPGELFF.

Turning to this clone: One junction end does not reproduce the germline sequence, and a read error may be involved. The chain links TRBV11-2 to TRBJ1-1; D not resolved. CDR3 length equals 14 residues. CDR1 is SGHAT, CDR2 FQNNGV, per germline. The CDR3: CASSLEWGNTEAFF. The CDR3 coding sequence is TGTGCCAGCAGCCTAGAATGGGGGAACACTGAAGCTTTCTTT.

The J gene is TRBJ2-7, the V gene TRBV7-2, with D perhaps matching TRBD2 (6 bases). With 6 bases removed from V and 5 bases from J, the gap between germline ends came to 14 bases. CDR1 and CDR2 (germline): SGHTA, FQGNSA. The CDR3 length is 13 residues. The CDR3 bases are TGTGCCAGCAGATCCGGGGGTGGGAACGAGCAGTACTTC. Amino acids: CASRSGGGNEQYF.

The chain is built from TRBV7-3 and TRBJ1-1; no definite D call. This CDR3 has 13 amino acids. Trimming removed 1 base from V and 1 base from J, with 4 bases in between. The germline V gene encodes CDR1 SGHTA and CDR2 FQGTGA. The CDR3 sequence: CASSLKENTEAFF. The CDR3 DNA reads TGTGCCAGCAGCTTAAAGGAGAACACTGAAGCTTTCTTT.

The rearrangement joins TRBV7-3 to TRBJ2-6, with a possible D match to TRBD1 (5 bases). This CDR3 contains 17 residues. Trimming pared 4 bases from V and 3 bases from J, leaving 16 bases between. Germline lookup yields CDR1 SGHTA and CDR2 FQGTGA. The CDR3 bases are TGTGCCAGCAGCTCTCCTTCTGACAGCCTTGGGGCCAACGTCCTGACTTTC. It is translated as CASSSPSDSLGANVLTF. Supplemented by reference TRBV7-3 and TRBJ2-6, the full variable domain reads GAGVSQTPSNKVTEKGKYVELRCDPISGHTALYWYRQSLGQGPEFLIYFQGTGAADDSGLPNDRFFAVRPEGSVSTLKIQRTERGDSAVYLCASSSPSDSLGANVLTFGAGSRLTVL.

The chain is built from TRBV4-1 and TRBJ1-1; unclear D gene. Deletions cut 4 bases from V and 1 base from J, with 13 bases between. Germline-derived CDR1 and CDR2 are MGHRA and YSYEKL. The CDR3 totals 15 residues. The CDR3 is CASSPQQYENTEAFF. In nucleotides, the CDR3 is TGCGCCAGCAGCCCCCAACAGTACGAGAACACTGAAGCTTTCTTT.

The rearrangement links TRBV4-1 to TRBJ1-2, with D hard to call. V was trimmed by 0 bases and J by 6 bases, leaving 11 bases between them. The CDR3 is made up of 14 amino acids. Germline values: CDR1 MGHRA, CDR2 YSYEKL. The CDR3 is CASSQDRRSDGYTF. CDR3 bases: TGCGCCAGCAGCCAAGATCGTCGGTCAGATGGCTACACCTTC.

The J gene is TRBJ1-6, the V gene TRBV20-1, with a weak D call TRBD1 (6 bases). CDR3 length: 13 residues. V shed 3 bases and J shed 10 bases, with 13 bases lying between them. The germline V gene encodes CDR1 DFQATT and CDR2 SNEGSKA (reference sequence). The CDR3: CSASLQGRSPLHF. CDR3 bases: TGCAGTGCTAGTTTACAGGGTCGATCACCCCTCCACTTT.

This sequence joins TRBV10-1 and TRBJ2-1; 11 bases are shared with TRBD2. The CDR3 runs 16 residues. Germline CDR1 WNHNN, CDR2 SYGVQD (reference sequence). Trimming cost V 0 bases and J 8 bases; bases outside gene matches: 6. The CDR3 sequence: CASSESRLAGGYEQFF. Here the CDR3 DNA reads TGCGCCAGCAGTGAGTCGAGGCTAGCGGGGGGCTATGAGCAGTTCTTC.

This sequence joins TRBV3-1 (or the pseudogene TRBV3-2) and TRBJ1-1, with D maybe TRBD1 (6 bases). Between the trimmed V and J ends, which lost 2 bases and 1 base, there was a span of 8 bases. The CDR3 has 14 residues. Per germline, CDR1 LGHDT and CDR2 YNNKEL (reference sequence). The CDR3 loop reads CASSQWTENTEAFF. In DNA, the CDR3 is TGTGCCAGCAGCCAATGGACAGAGAACACTGAAGCTTTCTTT.

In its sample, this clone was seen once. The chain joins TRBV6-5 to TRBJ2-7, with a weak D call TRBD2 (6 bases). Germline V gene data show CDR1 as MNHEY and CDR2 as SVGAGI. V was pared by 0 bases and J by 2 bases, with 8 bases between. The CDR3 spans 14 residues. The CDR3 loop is CASSYSTGAYEQYF. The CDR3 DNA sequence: TGTGCCAGCAGTTACTCGACGGGGGCCTACGAGCAGTACTTC.

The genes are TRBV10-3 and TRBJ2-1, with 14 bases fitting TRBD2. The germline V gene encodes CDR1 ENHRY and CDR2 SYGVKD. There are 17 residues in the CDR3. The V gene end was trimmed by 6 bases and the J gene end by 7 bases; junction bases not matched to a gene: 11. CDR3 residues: CAISKSTSGGARNEQFF. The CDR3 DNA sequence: TGTGCCATCAGCAAATCGACTAGCGGGGGGGCAAGAAATGAGCAGTTCTTC.

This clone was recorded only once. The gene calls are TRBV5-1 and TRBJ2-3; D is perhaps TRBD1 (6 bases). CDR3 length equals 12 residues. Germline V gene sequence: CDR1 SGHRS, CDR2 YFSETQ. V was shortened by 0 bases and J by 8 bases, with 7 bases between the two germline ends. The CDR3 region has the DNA TGCGCCAGCAGCTTGGAAGGGGGTACGCAGTATTTT. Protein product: CASSLEGGTQYF. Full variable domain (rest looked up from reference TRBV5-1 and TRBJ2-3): KAGVTQTPRYLIKTRGQQVTLSCSPISGHRSVSWYQQTPGQGLQFLFEYFSETQRNKGNFPGRFSGRQFSNSRSEMNVSTLELGDSALYLCASSLEGGTQYFGPGTRLTVL.

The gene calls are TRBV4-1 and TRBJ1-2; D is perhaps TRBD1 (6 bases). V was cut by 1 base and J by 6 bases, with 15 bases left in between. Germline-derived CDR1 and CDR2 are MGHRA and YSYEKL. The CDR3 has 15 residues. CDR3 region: CASSQAGLSGDGYTF. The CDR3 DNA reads TGCGCCAGCAGCCAAGCAGGGCTTTCAGGGGATGGCTACACCTTC.

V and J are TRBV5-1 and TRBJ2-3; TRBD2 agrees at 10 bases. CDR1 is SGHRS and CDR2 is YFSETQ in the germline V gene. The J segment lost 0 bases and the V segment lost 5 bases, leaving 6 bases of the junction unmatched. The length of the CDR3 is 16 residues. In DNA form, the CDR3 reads TGCGCCAGCAGTCAACTAGCGGGGTCTAGCACAGATACGCAGTATTTT. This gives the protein CASSQLAGSSTDTQYF. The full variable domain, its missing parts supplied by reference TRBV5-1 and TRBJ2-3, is KAGVTQTPRYLIKTRGQQVTLSCSPISGHRSVSWYQQTPGQGLQFLFEYFSETQRNKGNFPGRFSGRQFSNSRSEMNVSTLELGDSALYLCASSQLAGSSTDTQYFGPGTRLTVL.

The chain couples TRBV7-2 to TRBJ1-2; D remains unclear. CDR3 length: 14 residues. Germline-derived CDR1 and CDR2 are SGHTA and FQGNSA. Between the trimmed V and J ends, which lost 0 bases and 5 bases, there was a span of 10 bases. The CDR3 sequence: CASSLAAQSYGYTF. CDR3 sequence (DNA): TGTGCCAGCAGCTTAGCTGCACAGTCTTATGGCTACACCTTC.

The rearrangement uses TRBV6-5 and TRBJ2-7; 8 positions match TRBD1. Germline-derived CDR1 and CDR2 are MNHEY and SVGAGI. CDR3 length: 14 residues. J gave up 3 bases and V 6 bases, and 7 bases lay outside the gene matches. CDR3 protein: CASSPGTGDYEQYF. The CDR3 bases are TGTGCCAGCAGCCCCGGGACAGGAGACTACGAGCAGTACTTC.